This T cell receptor beta chain was found in a study of blood T cells in healthy people across ages. Trimming shortened V by 2 bases and J by 0 bases, and 13 bases separated the two germline ends. The germline CDR1 and CDR2 sequences are SGHRS and YFSETQ. The CDR3 extends over 16 amino acids. A sample-barcoded 5' primer and a J-beta primer mix were used in a second PCR of roughly 6 to 11 cycles. TCRdb used MiXCR to reprocess the 5' RACE reads, holding one entry per CDR3 protein. Among over 700,000 distinct CDR3 sequences, 20% to 25% were seen once, and the ten largest hold more than 8%. These data also featured in a second study, about T cells of mothers and their children. That source notes: Per child, approximately 2.9 million TCR beta CDR3 reads were obtained, against over 9 million per mother.

This clonotype originated in a boy between 10 and 17 years old in good health. Sample: blood. This chain uses TRBV5-1 with TRBJ2-3; weak D call: TRBD2 (5 bases). The CDR3 DNA reads TGCGCCAGCAGCTTAGGAGACTACCTCAGCACAGATACGCAGTATTTT. As protein: CASSLGDYLSTDTQYF.